A selection of T cell receptor beta chains follows, all from one sample in a study of siplizumab effects on memory and regulatory T cells. Antigen specificity for these receptors is unknown. Generated by immunoSEQ multiplex PCR, the TCRdb table keeps only in-frame clones and is missing some. The table lists about 5,600 clones, 40% to 55% of them singletons. The sample was CFSE-low (dividing) CD8+ T cells sorted from an allogeneic mixed lymphocyte reaction. The receptors stem from a human donor in good health; the cells came from an allogeneic mixed lymphocyte reaction. Some clones in this sample may be carry-over from other donors' samples. CDR3s include the opening cysteine and the closing phenylalanine or tryptophan. The D gene is left open where the match is weak. Clone size, where shown, is once, few, many, or a class for clones that have expanded.

J gene: TRBJ2-7
clone size: -
V gene: TRBV10-3
CDR3 length: 16
D gene: -
CDR3 DNA: TGTGCCATCAGTGAATCTTCTAGCCGTTACTCCTACGAGCAGTACTTC
CDR3 protein: CAISESSSRYSYEQYF

J gene: TRBJ2-7
clone size: -
V gene: TRBV6-1
CDR3 length: 10
D gene: -
CDR3 DNA: TGTGCCAGCAACTCCTACGAGCAGTACTTC
CDR3 protein: CASNSYEQYF

J gene: TRBJ2-1
clone size: -
V gene: TRBV6-5
CDR3 length: 14
D gene: TRBD2
CDR3 DNA: TGTGCCAGCAGTTTACTAGCGGAGTACAATGAGCAGTTCTTC
CDR3 protein: CASSLLAEYNEQFF

J gene: TRBJ2-2
clone size: -
V gene: TRBV7-6
CDR3 length: 14
D gene: -
CDR3 DNA: TGTGCCAGCAGCCACAGGGAGGGCACCGGGGAGCTGTTTTTT
CDR3 protein: CASSHREGTGELFF

J gene: TRBJ2-6
clone size: -
V gene: TRBV5-8
CDR3 length: 19
D gene: TRBD2
CDR3 DNA: TGTGCCAGCAGCTTGGAGGTTCCAGCGGGAGCCTCTGGGGCCAACGTCCTGACTTTC
CDR3 protein: CASSLEVPAGASGANVLTF

J gene: TRBJ2-7
clone size: -
V gene: TRBV6-1
CDR3 length: 11
D gene: -
CDR3 DNA: TGTGCCAGCAGTGAATACTACGAGCAGTACTTC
CDR3 protein: CASSEYYEQYF

J gene: TRBJ2-1
clone size: -
V gene: TRBV5-8
CDR3 length: 15
D gene: -
CDR3 DNA: TGTGCCAGCAGCTTCAGAGCGCTCCAGGGTGGTGAGCAGTTCTTC
CDR3 protein: CASSFRALQGGEQFF

J gene: TRBJ2-1
clone size: -
V gene: TRBV5-6
CDR3 length: 13
D gene: -
CDR3 DNA: TGTGCCAGCAGCTTGTTGGGGCCCAATGAGCAGTTCTTC
CDR3 protein: CASSLLGPNEQFF

J gene: TRBJ2-1
clone size: few
V gene: TRBV27
CDR3 length: 15
D gene: TRBD1
CDR3 DNA: TGTGCCAGCAGTTTGGGGACAGGGGGATACAATGAGCAGTTCTTC
CDR3 protein: CASSLGTGGYNEQFF

J gene: TRBJ2-1
clone size: medium-sized
V gene: TRBV27
CDR3 length: 15
D gene: TRBD2
CDR3 DNA: TGTGCCAGCAAGCCGTTGCGGGAGTTCGACAATGAGCAGTTCTTC
CDR3 protein: CASKPLREFDNEQFF

J gene: TRBJ2-7
clone size: few
V gene: TRBV20-1
CDR3 length: 11
D gene: -
CDR3 DNA: TGCAGTGCTAGACTGGGGTACGAGCAGTACTTC
CDR3 protein: CSARLGYEQYF

J gene: TRBJ2-1
clone size: -
V gene: TRBV9
CDR3 length: 16
D gene: -
CDR3 DNA: TGTGCCAGCAGCGCCCCTAGGGGGAGTTCCTACAATGAGCAGTTCTTC
CDR3 protein: CASSAPRGSSYNEQFF

J gene: TRBJ2-1
clone size: once
V gene: TRBV27
CDR3 length: 20
D gene: TRBD2
CDR3 DNA: TGTGCCAGCAGTTTATCGATGAGACTAGCGGGAGTAAGGGACTACAATGAGCAGTTCTTC
CDR3 protein: CASSLSMRLAGVRDYNEQFF

J gene: TRBJ1-1
clone size: few
V gene: TRBV6-1
CDR3 length: 12
D gene: -
CDR3 DNA: TGTGCCAGCCACTTAGGGAACACTGAAGCTTTCTTT
CDR3 protein: CASHLGNTEAFF

J gene: TRBJ2-7
clone size: -
V gene: TRBV6-5
CDR3 length: 13
D gene: TRBD2
CDR3 DNA: TGTGCCAGCAGCCCCCTAGCGGGAGGCTGGCAGTACTTC
CDR3 protein: CASSPLAGGWQYF

J gene: TRBJ1-1
clone size: -
V gene: TRBV29-1
CDR3 length: 12
D gene: -
CDR3 DNA: TGCAGCGGACAGGACGAAGACACTGAAGCTTTCTTT
CDR3 protein: CSGQDEDTEAFF

J gene: TRBJ2-7
clone size: -
V gene: TRBV9
CDR3 length: 14
D gene: TRBD1
CDR3 DNA: TGTGCCAGCAGCGTTCAGGGGGACTCCTACGAGCAGTACTTC
CDR3 protein: CASSVQGDSYEQYF

J gene: TRBJ2-3
clone size: -
V gene: TRBV7-2
CDR3 length: 15
D gene: TRBD2
CDR3 DNA: TGTGCCAGCAGCCCTAGCGGGATAAACACAGATACGCAGTATTTT
CDR3 protein: CASSPSGINTDTQYF

J gene: TRBJ2-1
clone size: -
V gene: TRBV7-7
CDR3 length: 15
D gene: TRBD2
CDR3 DNA: TGTGCTAGCAGCTTGAGCGGGAGTCCCTACAATGAGCAGTTCTTC
CDR3 protein: CASSLSGSPYNEQFF

J gene: TRBJ1-2
clone size: -
V gene: TRBV6-5
CDR3 length: 11
D gene: -
CDR3 DNA: TGTGCCACGGGGGACTACTATGGCTACACCTTC
CDR3 protein: CATGDYYGYTF

J gene: TRBJ2-7
clone size: -
V gene: TRBV7-9
CDR3 length: 12
D gene: -
CDR3 DNA: TGTGCCAGCAGCTTATATTCCTACGAGCAGTACTTC
CDR3 protein: CASSLYSYEQYF

J gene: TRBJ1-5
clone size: -
V gene: TRBV10-2
CDR3 length: 14
D gene: -
CDR3 DNA: TGCGCCAGCGGTCAGGGAACGCTCAATCAGCCCCAGCATTTT
CDR3 protein: CASGQGTLNQPQHF